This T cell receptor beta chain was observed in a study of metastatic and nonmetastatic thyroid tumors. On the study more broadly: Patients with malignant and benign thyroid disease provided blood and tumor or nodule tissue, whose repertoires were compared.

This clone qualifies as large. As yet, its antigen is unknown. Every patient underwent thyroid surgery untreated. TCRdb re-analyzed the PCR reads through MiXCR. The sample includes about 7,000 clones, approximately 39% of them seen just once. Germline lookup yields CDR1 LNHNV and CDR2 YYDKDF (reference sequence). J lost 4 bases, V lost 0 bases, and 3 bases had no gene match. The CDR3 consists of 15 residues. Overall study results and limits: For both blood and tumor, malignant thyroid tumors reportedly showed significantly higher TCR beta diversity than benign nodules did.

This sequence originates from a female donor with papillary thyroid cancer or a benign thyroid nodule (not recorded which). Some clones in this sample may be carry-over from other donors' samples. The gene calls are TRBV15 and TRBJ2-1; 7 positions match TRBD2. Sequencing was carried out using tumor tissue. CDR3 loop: CATSRESGTYNEQFF. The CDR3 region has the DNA TGTGCCACCAGCAGAGAAAGCGGGACGTACAATGAGCAGTTCTTC.